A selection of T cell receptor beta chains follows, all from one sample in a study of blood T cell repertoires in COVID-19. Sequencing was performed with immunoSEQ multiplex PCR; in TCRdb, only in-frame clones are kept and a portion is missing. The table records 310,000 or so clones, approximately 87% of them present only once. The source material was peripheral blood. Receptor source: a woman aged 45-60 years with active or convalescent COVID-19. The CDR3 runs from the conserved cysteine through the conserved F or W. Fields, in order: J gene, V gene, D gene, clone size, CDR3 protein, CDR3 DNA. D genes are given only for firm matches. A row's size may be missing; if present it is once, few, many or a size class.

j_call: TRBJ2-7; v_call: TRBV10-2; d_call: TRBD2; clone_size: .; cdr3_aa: CASSGDYYEQYF; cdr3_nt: TGCGCCAGCAGTGGGGACTACTACGAGCAGTACTTC
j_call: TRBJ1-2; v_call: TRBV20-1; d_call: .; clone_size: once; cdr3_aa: CSASTHAGYGYTF; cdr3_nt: TGCAGTGCTAGTACCCACGCGGGCTATGGCTACACCTTC
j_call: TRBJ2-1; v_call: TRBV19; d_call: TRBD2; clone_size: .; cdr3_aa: CATLGTNHNNEQFF; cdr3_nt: TGTGCCACCTTAGGGACTAACCATAACAATGAGCAGTTCTTC
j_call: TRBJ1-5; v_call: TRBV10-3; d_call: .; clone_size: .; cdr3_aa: CAISEGPQPQHF; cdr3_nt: TGTGCCATCAGTGAGGGCCCTCAGCCCCAGCATTTT
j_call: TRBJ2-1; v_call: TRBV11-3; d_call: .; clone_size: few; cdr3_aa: CASSLFAGEQFF; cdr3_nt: TGTGCCAGCAGCTTATTTGCGGGTGAGCAGTTCTTC
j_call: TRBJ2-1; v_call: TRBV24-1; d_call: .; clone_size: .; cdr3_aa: CATSDPYNEQFF; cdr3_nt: TGTGCCACCAGTGACCCTTACAATGAGCAGTTCTTC
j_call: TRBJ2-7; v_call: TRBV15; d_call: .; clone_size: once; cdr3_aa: CATSRGRGYEQYF; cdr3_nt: TGTGCCACCAGCAGAGGACGGGGATACGAGCAGTACTTC
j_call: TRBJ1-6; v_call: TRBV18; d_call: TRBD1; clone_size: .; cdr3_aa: CASSPPAWTGGNSPLHF; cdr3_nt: TGTGCCAGCTCACCACCGGCATGGACAGGGGGTAATTCACCCCTCCACTTT
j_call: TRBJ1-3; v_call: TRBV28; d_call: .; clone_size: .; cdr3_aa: CASSTNSIGFQIGNTIYF; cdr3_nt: TGTGCCAGCAGCACTAACTCAATTGGTTTCCAGATTGGAAACACCATATATTTT
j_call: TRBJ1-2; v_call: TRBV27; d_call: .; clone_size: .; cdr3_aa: CASSLRQNYGYTF; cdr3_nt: TGTGCCAGCAGTTTAAGACAAAACTATGGCTACACCTTC
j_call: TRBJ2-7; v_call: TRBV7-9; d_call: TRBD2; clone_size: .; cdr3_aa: CASSSGLAVSEQYF; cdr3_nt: TGTGCCAGCAGTTCGGGACTAGCTGTTTCCGAGCAGTACTTC
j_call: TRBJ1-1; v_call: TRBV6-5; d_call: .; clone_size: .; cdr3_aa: CASSYGGVATEAFF; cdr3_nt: TGTGCCAGCAGTTACGGAGGGGTCGCGACTGAAGCTTTCTTT
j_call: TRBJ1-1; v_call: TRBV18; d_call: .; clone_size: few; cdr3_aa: CASSVDMNTEAFF; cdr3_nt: TGTGCCAGCTCAGTTGACATGAACACTGAAGCTTTCTTT
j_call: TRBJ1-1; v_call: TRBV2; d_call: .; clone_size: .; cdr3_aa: CASSGSGEAFF; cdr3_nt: TGTGCCAGCAGTGGATCAGGGGAGGCTTTCTTT
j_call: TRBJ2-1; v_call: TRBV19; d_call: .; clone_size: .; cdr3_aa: CASSISQGRGEQFF; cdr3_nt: TGTGCCAGTAGTATTAGTCAGGGTAGGGGTGAGCAGTTCTTC
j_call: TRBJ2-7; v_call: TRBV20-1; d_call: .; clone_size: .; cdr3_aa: CSASARLYEQYF; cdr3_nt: TGCAGTGCTAGTGCCAGACTCTACGAGCAGTACTTC
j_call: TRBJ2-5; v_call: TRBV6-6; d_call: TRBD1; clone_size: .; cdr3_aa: CASSRPGQGFETQYF; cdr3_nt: TGTGCCAGCAGTCGACCGGGACAGGGATTTGAGACCCAGTACTTC
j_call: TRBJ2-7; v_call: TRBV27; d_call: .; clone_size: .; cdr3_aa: CASSLRDTAYEQYF; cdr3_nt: TGTGCCAGCAGTCTAAGGGACACCGCCTACGAGCAGTACTTC
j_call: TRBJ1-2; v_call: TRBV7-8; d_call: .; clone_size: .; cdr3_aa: CASSLGDSYYGYTF; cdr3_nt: TGTGCCAGCAGCTTAGGAGACAGCTACTATGGCTACACCTTC
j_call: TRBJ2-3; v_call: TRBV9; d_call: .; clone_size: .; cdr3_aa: CASSVGQEQGYTQYF; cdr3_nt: TGTGCCAGCAGCGTCGGCCAGGAGCAGGGATATACGCAGTATTTT
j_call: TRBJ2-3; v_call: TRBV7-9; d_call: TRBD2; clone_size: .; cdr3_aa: CASSLGSGRAYPDTQYF; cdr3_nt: TGTGCCAGCAGCTTGGGTAGCGGGAGGGCCTATCCAGATACGCAGTATTTT
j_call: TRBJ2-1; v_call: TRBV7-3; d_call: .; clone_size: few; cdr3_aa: CASSRSAGSYNEQFF; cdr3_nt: TGTGCCAGCAGCCGGTCGGCGGGCTCCTACAATGAGCAGTTCTTC
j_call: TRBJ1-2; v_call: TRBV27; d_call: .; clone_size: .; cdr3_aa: CASSLSHRDLVDGYTF; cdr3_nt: TGTGCCAGCAGTTTAAGCCACAGGGACCTGGTGGATGGCTACACCTTC
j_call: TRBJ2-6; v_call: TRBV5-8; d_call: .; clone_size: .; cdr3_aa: CASSFPGAGANVLTF; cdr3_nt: TGTGCCAGCAGCTTCCCAGGGGCTGGGGCCAACGTCCTGACTTTC
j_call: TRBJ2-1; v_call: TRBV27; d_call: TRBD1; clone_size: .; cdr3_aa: CASSSQGQGNEQFF; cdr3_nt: TGTGCCAGCAGTTCCCAGGGACAGGGCAATGAGCAGTTCTTC
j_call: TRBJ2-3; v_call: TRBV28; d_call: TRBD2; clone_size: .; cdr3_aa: CASSLGSGRRNTQYF; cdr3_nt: TGTGCCAGCAGTTTGGGTAGCGGGAGGAGGAATACGCAGTATTTT
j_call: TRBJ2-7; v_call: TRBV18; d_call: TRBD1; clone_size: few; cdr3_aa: CASSTDRDPTEQYF; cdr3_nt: TGTGCCAGCTCAACGGACAGGGATCCTACCGAGCAGTACTTC
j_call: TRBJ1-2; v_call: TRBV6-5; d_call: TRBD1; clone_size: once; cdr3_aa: CASSWTGRDYTF; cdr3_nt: TGTGCCAGCAGTTGGACAGGACGTGACTACACCTTC
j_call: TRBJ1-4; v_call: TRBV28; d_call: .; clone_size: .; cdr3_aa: CASSFGGSGGREKLFF; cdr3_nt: TGTGCCAGCAGTTTTGGTGGTTCGGGGGGAAGGGAAAAACTGTTTTTT
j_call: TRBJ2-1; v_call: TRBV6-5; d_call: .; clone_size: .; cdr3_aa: CASSYSWQSVYNEQFF; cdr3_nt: TGTGCCAGCAGTTACTCGTGGCAATCCGTGTACAATGAGCAGTTCTTC
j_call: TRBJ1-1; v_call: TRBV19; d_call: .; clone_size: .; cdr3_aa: CASSTPREPTQGDTEAFF; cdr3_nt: TGTGCCAGTAGTACCCCCAGGGAACCAACTCAAGGGGACACTGAAGCTTTCTTT
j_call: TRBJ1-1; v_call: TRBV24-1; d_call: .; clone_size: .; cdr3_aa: CATLDRTNTEAFF; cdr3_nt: TGTGCCACCCTCGACAGGACCAACACTGAAGCTTTCTTT
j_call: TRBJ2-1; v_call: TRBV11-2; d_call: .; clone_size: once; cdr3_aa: CASSLDTVINEQFF; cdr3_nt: TGTGCCAGCAGCTTAGACACAGTGATAAATGAGCAGTTCTTC
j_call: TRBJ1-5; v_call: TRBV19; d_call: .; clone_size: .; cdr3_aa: CASRTRGQGQYTNQPQHF; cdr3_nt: TGTGCCAGTAGAACCAGGGGCCAGGGACAATATACTAATCAGCCCCAGCATTTT
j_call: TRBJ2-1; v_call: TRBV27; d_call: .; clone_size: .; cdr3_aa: CASSLTLGGIYNEQFF; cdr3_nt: TGTGCCAGCAGTTTAACGTTAGGGGGAATCTACAATGAGCAGTTCTTC
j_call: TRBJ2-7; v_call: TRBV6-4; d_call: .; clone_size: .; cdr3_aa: CASSDWGQITYEQYF; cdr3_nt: TGTGCCAGCAGTGACTGGGGACAAATTACCTACGAGCAGTACTTC
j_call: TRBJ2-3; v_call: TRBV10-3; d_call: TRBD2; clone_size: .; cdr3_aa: CARAGGPEDTQYF; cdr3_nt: TGTGCCAGAGCGGGAGGGCCTGAGGATACGCAGTATTTT
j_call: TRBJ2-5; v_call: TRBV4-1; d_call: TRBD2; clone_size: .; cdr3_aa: CASSQLPGLAGLQETQYF; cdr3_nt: TGCGCCAGCAGCCAACTCCCGGGACTAGCGGGGCTCCAAGAGACCCAGTACTTC
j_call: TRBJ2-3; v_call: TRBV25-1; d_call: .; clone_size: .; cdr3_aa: CASSESGQGTRTDTQYF; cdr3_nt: TGTGCCAGCAGTGAATCGGGGCAGGGGACCCGCACAGATACGCAGTATTTT
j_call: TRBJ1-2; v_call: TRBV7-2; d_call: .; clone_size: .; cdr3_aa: CASSSQRDGLHTF; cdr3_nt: TGTGCCAGCAGCTCGCAGCGGGACGGCCTGCACACCTTC
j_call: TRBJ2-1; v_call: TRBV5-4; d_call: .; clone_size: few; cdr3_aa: CASSFRQSSYNEQFF; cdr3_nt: TGTGCCAGCAGCTTTCGACAGAGCTCCTACAATGAGCAGTTCTTC
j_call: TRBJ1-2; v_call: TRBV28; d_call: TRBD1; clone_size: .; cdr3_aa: CASSWTGSYGYTF; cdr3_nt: TGTGCCAGCAGTTGGACAGGGTCTTATGGCTACACCTTC
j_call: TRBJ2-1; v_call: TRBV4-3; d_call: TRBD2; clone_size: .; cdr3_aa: CASSQNSGTSYNEQFF; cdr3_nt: TGCGCCAGCAGCCAAAACAGCGGGACCTCCTACAATGAGCAGTTCTTC
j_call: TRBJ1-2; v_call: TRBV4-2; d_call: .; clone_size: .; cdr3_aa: CASSPRTFGGVNYGYTF; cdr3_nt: TGTGCCAGCAGCCCAAGGACATTCGGGGGAGTTAACTATGGCTACACCTTC